A single sample gave rise to the 5 T cell receptor beta chains below, sequenced in a study of metastatic and nonmetastatic thyroid tumors. Every patient underwent thyroid surgery untreated. TCRdb re-analyzed the PCR reads through MiXCR. Here the sample spans approximately 30,000 clones, around 3.9% being singletons. Sequencing input: blood. These receptors all stem from a male donor with papillary thyroid cancer or a benign thyroid nodule (not recorded which). Some clones in this sample may be carry-over from other donors' samples.

The chain employs TRBV29-1 and TRBJ1-2; D is undetermined. Germline V gene data show CDR1 as SQVTM and CDR2 as ANQGSEA. V was cut by 3 bases and J by 6 bases, with 11 bases left in between. The CDR3 is 12 residues long. The CDR3 reads CSVDSGGHGYTF. Written as DNA, the CDR3 is TGCAGCGTTGATAGCGGCGGTCATGGCTACACCTTC.

This clone was seen only a few times. The V and J genes are TRBV20-1 and TRBJ1-5; D is undetermined. V was shortened by 7 bases and J by 4 bases, with 11 bases between the two germline ends. Germline CDR1 is DFQATT and CDR2 is SNEGSKA (reference sequence). The CDR3 runs to 12 residues. The CDR3 DNA sequence: TGCAGTGTGGGCAGGAGAAATCAGCCCCAGCATTTT. It yields the protein CSVGRRNQPQHF.

This clone was detected only a few times. The V and J genes are TRBV9 and TRBJ2-1, with 10 bases aligning to TRBD1. This CDR3 has 15 amino acids. Germline V lookup: CDR1 SGDLS, CDR2 YYNGEE. V lost 1 base and J lost 4; bases outside the gene matches: 2. DNA of the CDR3: TGTGCCAGCAGCGTACGGGGACAGGGGTACAATGAGCAGTTCTTC. Residues: CASSVRGQGYNEQFF.

There are a few counts of this clone. The V call is TRBV2, the J call TRBJ1-2, with D perhaps TRBD1 (6 bases). This CDR3 has 14 residues. V lost 4 bases and J 3 bases, leaving 12 bases between the germline ends. From germline, CDR1 is SNHLY and CDR2 FYNNEI. CDR3 residues: CASSGGGGDYGYTF. CDR3 DNA sequence: TGTGCCAGCAGTGGCGGAGGGGGGGACTATGGCTACACCTTC. Complete variable domain (other parts from reference TRBV2 and TRBJ1-2): EPEVTQTPSHQVTQMGQEVILRCVPISNHLYFYWYRQILGQKVEFLVSFYNNEISEKSEIFDDQFSVERPDGSNFTLKIRSTKLEDSAMYFCASSGGGGDYGYTFGSGTRLTVV.

This clone was picked up many times. This chain links TRBV5-1 with TRBJ1-2, with D perhaps TRBD1 (5 bases). The CDR3 contains 17 residues. CDR1 SGHRS and CDR2 YFSETQ come from the germline V gene. V shed 1 base and J shed 6 bases, with 22 bases lying between them. CDR3 sequence: CASSLKGMDMILNGYTF. In DNA form, the CDR3 reads TGCGCCAGCAGCTTGAAGGGGATGGATATGATCTTAAATGGCTACACCTTC.